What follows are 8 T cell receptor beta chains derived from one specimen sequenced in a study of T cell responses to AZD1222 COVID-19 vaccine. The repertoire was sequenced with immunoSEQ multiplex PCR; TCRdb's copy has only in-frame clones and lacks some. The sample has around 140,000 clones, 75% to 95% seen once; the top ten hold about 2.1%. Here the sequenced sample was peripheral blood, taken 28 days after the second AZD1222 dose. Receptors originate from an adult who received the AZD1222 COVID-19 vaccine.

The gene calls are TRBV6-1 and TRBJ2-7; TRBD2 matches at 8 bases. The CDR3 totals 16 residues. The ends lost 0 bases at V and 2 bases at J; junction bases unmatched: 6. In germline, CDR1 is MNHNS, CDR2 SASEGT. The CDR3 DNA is TGTGCCAGCAGTGAAGCGCGGGTAGCGGGGACCTACGAGCAGTACTTC. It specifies CASSEARVAGTYEQYF.

The CDR3 DNA reads as TGTGCCAGCAGCCTAATAGCGGGGGGGACCAATGAGCAGTTCTTC. Protein product: CASSLIAGGTNEQFF. The chain recombines TRBV7-3 with TRBJ2-1; TRBD2 aligns across 11 bases. J lost 6 bases, V lost 5 bases, and 6 bases had no gene match. The CDR3 consists of 15 residues. Germline-derived CDR1 and CDR2 are SGHTA and FQGTGA.

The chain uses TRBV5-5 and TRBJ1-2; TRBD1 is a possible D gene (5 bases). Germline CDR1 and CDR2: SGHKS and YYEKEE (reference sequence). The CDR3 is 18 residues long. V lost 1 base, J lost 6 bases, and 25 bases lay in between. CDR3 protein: CASSLFGANQESGDGYTF. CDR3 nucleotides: TGTGCCAGCAGCTTGTTCGGGGCTAACCAAGAATCCGGAGATGGCTACACCTTC.

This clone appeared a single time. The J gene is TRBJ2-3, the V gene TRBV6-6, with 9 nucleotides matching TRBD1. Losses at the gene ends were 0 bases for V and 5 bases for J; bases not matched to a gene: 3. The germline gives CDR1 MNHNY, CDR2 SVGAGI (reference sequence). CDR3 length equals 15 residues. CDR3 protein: CASSYSTGGGDTQYF. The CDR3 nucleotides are TGTGCCAGCAGTTACTCGACAGGGGGGGGAGATACGCAGTATTTT.

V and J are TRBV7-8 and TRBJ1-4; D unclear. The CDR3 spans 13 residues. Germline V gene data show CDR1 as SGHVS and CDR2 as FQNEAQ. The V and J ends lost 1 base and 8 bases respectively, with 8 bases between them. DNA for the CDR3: TGTGCCAGCAGCTTAGGGTCATACGAAAAACTGTTTTTT. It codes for CASSLGSYEKLFF.

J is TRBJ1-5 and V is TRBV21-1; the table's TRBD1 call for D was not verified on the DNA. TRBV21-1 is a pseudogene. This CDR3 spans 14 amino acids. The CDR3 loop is CASSKRGFNQPQHF. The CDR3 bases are TGTGCCAGCAGCAAAAGGGGTTTCAATCAGCCCCAGCATTTT.

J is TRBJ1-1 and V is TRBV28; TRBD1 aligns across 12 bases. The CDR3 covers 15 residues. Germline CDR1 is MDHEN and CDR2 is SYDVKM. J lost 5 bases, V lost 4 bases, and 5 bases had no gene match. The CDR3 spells CASSSPGQGATEAFF. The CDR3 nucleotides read TGTGCCAGCAGTTCCCCGGGACAGGGGGCAACTGAAGCTTTCTTT.

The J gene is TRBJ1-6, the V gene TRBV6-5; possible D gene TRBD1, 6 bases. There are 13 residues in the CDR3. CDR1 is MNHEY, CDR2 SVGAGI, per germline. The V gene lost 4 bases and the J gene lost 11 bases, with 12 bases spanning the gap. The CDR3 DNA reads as TGTGCCAGCAGTTTCAACAGGGTTACACCCCTCCACTTT. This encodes CASSFNRVTPLHF.